Below, 20 T cell receptor beta chains from the same sample are listed, as sequenced in a study of post-analysis software for immune sequencing data. Regarding the study as a whole: TRBV5-6, TRBV5-1 and TRBV20-1 were among roughly 5 TRBV segments more frequent in patients than controls.

Built from TCR beta cDNA, the libraries had unique molecular identifiers in them. One entry per CDR3 protein results from TCRdb running MiXCR on the PCR reads. The table has 750,000 to 900,000 distinct CDR3 sequences, roughly 46% seen once. These receptors have no known antigen. Sequencing was performed on blood. The origin of the receptors is a girl aged 5-17 years with multiple sclerosis.

This chain uses TRBV7-9 with TRBJ1-2; maybe TRBD1 (5 bases). The CDR3 runs to 13 residues. The germline V gene encodes CDR1 SEHNR and CDR2 FQNEAQ (reference sequence). Trimming shortened V by 3 bases and J by 7 bases, and 12 bases separated the two germline ends. Here the CDR3 DNA reads TGTGCCAGCAGCTTTGGGGCAACCGGTGGCTACACCTTC. This translates into CASSFGATGGYTF.

The chain couples TRBV29-1 to TRBJ2-1; TRBD2 matches 15 bases. The CDR3 contains 18 residues. Germline CDR1 is SQVTM and CDR2 is ANQGSEA. The J segment lost 0 bases and the V segment lost 4 bases, leaving 7 bases of the junction unmatched. CDR3 in amino acids: CSVVGLAGGQSSYNEQFF. The CDR3 DNA reads as TGCAGCGTTGTTGGACTAGCGGGAGGGCAGAGCTCCTACAATGAGCAGTTCTTC.

This clonotype was seen a handful of times. The V call is TRBV2, the J call TRBJ2-1; possibly TRBD1 for D (6 bases). The CDR3 sequence is 16 residues long. The V gene lost 6 bases and the J gene lost 1 base, with 16 bases spanning the gap. Germline-derived CDR1 and CDR2 are SNHLY and FYNNEI. In nucleotides, the CDR3 is TGTGCCAGCAGGTTCGACAGGAGGAGTTCCTACAATGAGCAGTTCTTC. It is translated as CASRFDRRSSYNEQFF.

The count of this clonotype is one. A much larger clone lies a single base off, so this may be a read error. The chain has TRBV27 and TRBJ2-6; the D gene is possibly TRBD2 (6 bases). The CDR3 is 16 residues long. Germline V gene lookup returns CDR1 MNHEY and CDR2 SMNVEV (reference sequence). The CDR3 reads CASSPRGGSGANVRTF. CDR3 bases: TGTGCCAGCAGTCCCCGAGGAGGGTCTGGGGCCAACGTCCGGACTTTC.

With respect to this clonotype: The junction departs from the called germline gene at one end, perhaps through a read error. The chain has TRBV7-6 and TRBJ2-7; TRBD2 aligns across 8 bases. The CDR3 totals 14 residues. Germline CDR1 is SGHVS and CDR2 is FNYEAQ. The CDR3 sequence: CASSLGPSGSERYF. CDR3 coding DNA: TGTGCCAGCAGCTTAGGGCCCAGCGGGAGCGAGCGGTACTTC.

This chain links TRBV27 with TRBJ2-1; 9 nucleotides align to TRBD1. The CDR3 length is 15 residues. Germline trimming cut 8 bases from V and 10 bases from J; bases unmatched to any gene: 15. Germline V lookup: CDR1 MNHEY, CDR2 SMNVEV (reference sequence). Here the CDR3 reads CASGNARDRVREQFF. CDR3 coding DNA: TGTGCCAGCGGAAACGCCCGGGACAGGGTACGAGAGCAGTTCTTC.

The chain couples TRBV27 to TRBJ2-7; 9 bases fit TRBD2. V shed 6 bases, J shed 2 bases, and the junction held 5 bases outside the gene matches. The length of the CDR3 is 14 residues. The germline gives CDR1 MNHEY, CDR2 SMNVEV (reference sequence). The CDR3 is CASSPIAGAYEQYF. The CDR3 nucleotides read TGTGCCAGCAGCCCAATAGCGGGGGCCTACGAGCAGTACTTC.

The chain is built from TRBV12-3 or TRBV12-4 and TRBJ2-4, with D tentatively TRBD2 (6 bases). Trimming removed 7 bases at V and 8 bases at J, with 9 bases between. CDR3 length equals 11 residues. CDR3 DNA sequence: TGTGCCAGCACCGGGAGTGACATTCAGTACTTC. The encoded protein is CASTGSDIQYF.

This sequence joins TRBV19 and TRBJ2-5; the D gene is possibly TRBD1 (6 bases). This CDR3 is built from 13 residues. Germline CDR1 and CDR2: LNHDA and SQIVND (reference sequence). V shed 6 bases and J shed 3 bases, with 11 bases lying between them. This CDR3 reads CASRPQGKETQYF. In DNA form, the CDR3 reads TGTGCCAGTAGACCACAGGGTAAAGAGACCCAGTACTTC.

This clonotype was seen only once. The chain recombines TRBV28 with TRBJ2-6; D may be TRBD1 (6 bases). This CDR3 comprises 17 residues. CDR1 and CDR2 from the germline V gene are MDHEN and SYDVKM. Trimming pared 3 bases from V and 0 bases from J, leaving 12 bases between. DNA of the CDR3: TGTGCCAGCAGTTTGAACAGGGATAGCTCTGGGGCCAACGTCCTGACTTTC. Translating gives CASSLNRDSSGANVLTF.

This clonotype showed up just a few times. This rearrangement joins TRBV7-8 to TRBJ1-5; the D is unclear. CDR1 and CDR2 (germline): SGHVS, FQNEAQ. The CDR3 consists of 13 residues. V was clipped by 5 bases and J by 4 bases, with 9 bases between them. CDR3 amino acids: CASSTFRNQPQHF. In DNA, the CDR3 is TGTGCCAGCAGCACATTTAGGAATCAGCCCCAGCATTTT.

The V and J genes are TRBV28 and TRBJ2-4, with 10 bases identical to TRBD2. This CDR3 contains 16 residues. With V trimmed by 1 base and J by 4 bases, 4 bases remained unmatched. Germline V gene data show CDR1 as MDHEN and CDR2 as SYDVKM. CDR3 nucleotide sequence: TGTGCCAGCAGTTTATCTAGCGGGAGTGGGAAAAACATTCAGTACTTC. Translating it yields CASSLSSGSGKNIQYF.

A few counts support this clonotype. The gene calls are TRBV7-2 and TRBJ2-7, with TRBD2 identical over 7 bases. Germline V gene lookup returns CDR1 SGHTA and CDR2 FQGNSA. The CDR3 totals 17 residues. Losses at the gene ends were 0 bases for V and 2 bases for J; bases not matched to a gene: 10. Written as DNA, the CDR3 is TGTGCCAGCAGCTTAGCCGTGGGGACTACACCTACCTACGAGCAGTACTTC. Translated, it gives CASSLAVGTTPTYEQYF.

The rearrangement uses TRBV3-1 and TRBJ1-1; TRBD1 matches at 10 bases. The V and J ends lost 3 bases and 4 bases, in that order; junction bases with no gene match: 2. Germline V lookup: CDR1 LGHDT, CDR2 YNNKEL (reference sequence). This CDR3 region has 14 residues. DNA of the CDR3: TGTGCCAGCAGCCAGACAGGGGGCCCCACTGAAGCTTTCTTT. It specifies CASSQTGGPTEAFF.

The chain couples TRBV5-1 to TRBJ2-5; D might be TRBD2 (5 bases). V dropped 1 base and J dropped 5 bases, with 12 bases sitting between them. This CDR3 comprises 14 residues. Germline lookup yields CDR1 SGHRS and CDR2 YFSETQ. CDR3 sequence reads: CASSLRPGGETQYF. The CDR3 nucleotides read TGCGCCAGCAGCTTGAGGCCAGGCGGGGAGACCCAGTACTTC.

The CDR3 region is CASSSRPGLAGGGSYEQYF. CDR3 DNA: TGCGCCAGCAGCTCGCGACCGGGACTAGCGGGAGGAGGATCCTACGAGCAGTACTTC. V gene TRBV5-1 combines with J gene TRBJ2-7; 15 bases line up with TRBD2. This CDR3 has 19 amino acids. Looked up from germline, CDR1 is SGHRS and CDR2 is YFSETQ. Trimming removed 3 bases from V and 1 base from J; junction bases left unmatched: 11.

This chain links TRBV20-1 with TRBJ2-7; no firm D call. The CDR3 sequence is 13 residues long. V lost 2 bases and J lost 3, with 11 bases in between. Germline assignment: CDR1 DFQATT and CDR2 SNEGSKA (reference sequence). CDR3 nucleotide sequence: TGCAGTGCTAGACCTACAAGTAACTACGAGCAGTACTTC. Its translation is CSARPTSNYEQYF.

The CDR3 region has the DNA TGTGCCAGCAGCACGCAGGGTAGTACTGAAGCTTTCTTT. Its protein is CASSTQGSTEAFF. The chain employs TRBV9 and TRBJ1-1; D is possibly TRBD1 (5 bases). Trimming pared 4 bases from V and 5 bases from J, leaving 12 bases between. The germline V gene encodes CDR1 SGDLS and CDR2 YYNGEE. The CDR3 contains 13 residues. The full variable domain, in which reference TRBV9 and TRBJ1-1 provide the parts outside the CDR3, is DSGVTQTPKHLITATGQRVTLRCSPRSGDLSVYWYQQSLDQGLQFLIQYYNGEERAKGNILERFSAQQFPDLHSELNLSSLELGDSALYFCASSTQGSTEAFFGQGTRLTVV.

The CDR3 region has the DNA TGTGCCAGCAGCTTGCGACAGGGGGGATACAATGAGCAGTTCTTC. This encodes CASSLRQGGYNEQFF. The chain recombines TRBV7-9 with TRBJ2-1, with 9 bases fitting TRBD1. V lost 3 bases to trimming and J lost 4 bases; unmatched junction nucleotides: 4. This CDR3 has 15 amino acids. The germline CDR1 and CDR2 sequences are SEHNR and FQNEAQ (reference sequence).

The gene calls are TRBV6-5 and TRBJ1-6; D is undetermined. The germline CDR1 and CDR2 sequences are MNHEY and SVGAGI. Between the trimmed V and J ends, which lost 0 bases and 10 bases, there was a span of 7 bases. This CDR3 has 13 amino acids. CDR3 coding DNA: TGTGCCAGCAGTTACTCTATTGAGTCACCCCTCCACTTT. The encoded protein is CASSYSIESPLHF.